This TCR beta chain appears in the sequencing data of a study of OX40 agonist ivuxolimab in advanced cancers. Overall study context: Patients were dosed intravenously with ivuxolimab at 0.01 to 10 mg/kg every 2 weeks. Subjects had a mean age of roughly 60 years, with a range of 23 to 79; around 80% were male. Therapy given before enrollment (anti-PD-1, anti-PD-L1 or anti-CTLA-4) was allowed, and 40% had some.

This CDR3 contains 16 residues. From germline, CDR1 is MNHEY and CDR2 SVGAGI. The ends lost 0 bases at V and 8 bases at J; junction bases unmatched: 12. The table came from immunoSEQ multiplex PCR; TCRdb's copy has only in-frame clones and leaves some out. The table shows roughly 20,000 clones, with less than 80% occurring only once. The rearrangement joins TRBV6-5 to TRBJ1-2, with 7 bases fitting TRBD1. The sequences come from CD4+ or CD8+ T cells sorted from blood, collected in a trial of the OX40 agonist ivuxolimab. This receptor was identified in an adult with an advanced solid tumor such as melanoma, head and neck, liver or kidney cancer. The CDR3 coding sequence is TGTGCCAGCAGTTACTCCCGGACAGGCTCTACGGGGGGCTACACCTTC. It translates to CASSYSRTGSTGGYTF.